The 29 T cell receptor beta chains below come from one sample, sequenced in a study of cytotoxic CD8 clonotypes in ibrutinib-treated CLL. Only in-frame clones appear in the TCRdb table, and some are missing; sequencing was by immunoSEQ multiplex PCR. The table shows over 200,000 clones, with 79% occurring only once. Sample: PBMCs, taken after 12 months of ibrutinib treatment. The origin of the receptors is a human donor with chronic lymphocytic leukemia.

The J gene is TRBJ2-7, the V gene TRBV29-1; the match to TRBD1 covers 7 bases. CDR3 length: 12 residues. Per germline, CDR1 SQVTM and CDR2 ANQGSEA. V was clipped by 7 bases and J by 2 bases; unmatched bases: 5. The CDR3 DNA reads TGCAGCGCGAGGGGGCAGGCCTACGAGCAGTACTTC. Translation gives CSARGQAYEQYF.

The gene calls are TRBV21-1 and TRBJ2-5; the DNA was not used to check the table's D call, TRBD2. TRBV21-1 is a recognized pseudogene. The CDR3 is 16 amino acids. CDR3 sequence (DNA): TGTGCCAGCAGCGGGGACTCCCGATTAAATCAAGAGACCCAGTACTTC. It translates to CASSGDSRLNQETQYF.

The V gene is TRBV30, the J gene TRBJ2-3; 7 bases line up with TRBD2. CDR3 size: 15 residues. After removal of 2 bases from V and 2 bases from J, the junction contained 7 bases not matched to a gene. The germline gives CDR1 GTSNPN, CDR2 SVGIG (reference sequence). CDR3 DNA: TGTGCCTGGAGTAGACTAGCTGTTGACACAGATACGCAGTATTTT. Translated: CAWSRLAVDTDTQYF.

The J gene is TRBJ2-1, the V gene TRBV11-1; tentative D call: TRBD2 (6 bases). The CDR3 length is 15 residues. The germline V and J ends were trimmed by 3 bases and 2 bases, with 11 bases remaining between them. Germline lookup yields CDR1 SGHAT and CDR2 FQDESV (reference sequence). DNA for the CDR3: TGTGCCAGCAGCTTGCAGGAGGGGCCCTACAATGAGCAGTTCTTC. Amino acid sequence: CASSLQEGPYNEQFF.

In DNA form, the CDR3 reads TGTGCCAGCAGTTACTGGCAGAATAATTCACCCCTCCACTTT. Amino acids: CASSYWQNNSPLHF. The chain combines TRBV6-6 with TRBJ1-6; no clear D gene. The CDR3 runs to 14 residues. CDR1 and CDR2 from the germline V gene are MNHNY and SVGAGI (reference sequence). Trimming stripped 1 base from V and 5 bases from J, with 6 bases between.

The rearrangement joins TRBV30 to TRBJ1-1; D uncertain. The germline V and J ends were trimmed by 2 bases and 7 bases, with 14 bases remaining between them. Per the germline V gene, CDR1 is GTSNPN and CDR2 is SVGIG (reference sequence). The CDR3 length is 13 residues. The chain's CDR3 is CAWSLQWGDEAFF. The DNA of the CDR3 is TGTGCCTGGAGTCTTCAATGGGGAGATGAAGCTTTCTTT.

The gene calls are TRBV5-6 and TRBJ1-2, with 10 bases fitting TRBD1. Germline V gene data show CDR1 as SGHDT and CDR2 as YYEEEE. Trimming cost V 4 bases and J 8 bases; bases outside gene matches: 8. There are 14 residues in the CDR3. The CDR3 is CASSPSTGGVGYTF. Written as DNA, the CDR3 is TGTGCCAGCAGCCCCTCGACAGGGGGCGTAGGCTACACCTTC.

This clone appeared a single time. The chain combines TRBV18 with TRBJ1-2, with D perhaps TRBD1 (6 bases). V lost 3 bases and J lost 0, with 8 bases in between. The CDR3 runs to 14 residues. Germline CDR1 reads KGHSH; CDR2 reads LQKENI. The DNA of the CDR3 is TGTGCCAGCTCACCCAGGGGCGCTAACTATGGCTACACCTTC. Residues: CASSPRGANYGYTF. The whole variable domain, remainder taken from reference TRBV18 and TRBJ1-2, is NAGVMQNPRHLVRRRGQEARLRCSPMKGHSHVYWYRQLPEEGLKFMVYLQKENIIDESGMPKERFSAEFPKEGPSILRIQQVVRGDSAAYFCASSPRGANYGYTFGSGTRLTVV.

This clone showed up just a few times. V gene TRBV28 combines with J gene TRBJ1-4; D is uncertain. The CDR3 sequence is 13 residues long. Trimming removed 8 bases from V and 4 bases from J, with 11 bases in between. Per the germline V gene, CDR1 is MDHEN and CDR2 is SYDVKM. This CDR3 is CASGSGFNEKLFF. In DNA, the CDR3 is TGTGCCAGCGGGTCGGGATTTAATGAAAAACTGTTTTTT.

The chain recombines TRBV6-5 with TRBJ1-2, with D unresolved. Germline values: CDR1 MNHEY, CDR2 SVGAGI. V lost 0 bases and J 6 bases, leaving 14 bases between the germline ends. This CDR3 contains 15 residues. As DNA, the CDR3 is TGTGCCAGCAGTTACTCGAATGGGGAAATGGATGGCTACACCTTC. Its protein product is CASSYSNGEMDGYTF.

This clone showed up just a few times. The chain recombines TRBV27 with TRBJ2-1, with TRBD2 identical over 7 bases. The CDR3 length is 13 residues. Germline CDR1 MNHEY, CDR2 SMNVEV (reference sequence). After removal of 6 bases from V and 2 bases from J, the junction contained 1 base not matched to a gene. The CDR3 region has the DNA TGTGCCAGCAGAAGCGGGACCTACAATGAGCAGTTCTTC. Protein sequence: CASRSGTYNEQFF.

J is TRBJ2-3 and V is TRBV5-1, with 13 bases identical to TRBD2. Trimming took 0 bases from V and 6 from J; bases not matched to a gene: 7. The CDR3 totals 17 residues. CDR1 is SGHRS and CDR2 is YFSETQ in the germline V gene. The DNA of the CDR3 is TGCGCCAGCAGCTTGGCCGAAACTAGCGGGAGGGCCGATACGCAGTATTTT. It yields the protein CASSLAETSGRADTQYF.

The chain uses TRBV5-4 and TRBJ2-3; tentative D call: TRBD2 (6 bases). This CDR3 is 16 amino acids long. CDR1 is SGHNT and CDR2 is YYREEE in the germline V gene (reference sequence). The ends were cut back, 4 bases at V and 1 base at J, with 16 bases in the middle. The CDR3 sequence is CASSQDEASGTDTQYF. In DNA form, the CDR3 reads TGTGCCAGCAGCCAAGATGAGGCTAGCGGCACAGATACGCAGTATTTT.

This clone was observed a handful of times. This rearrangement joins TRBV4-1 to TRBJ1-5; D perhaps matches TRBD1 (5 bases). The CDR3 loop spans 13 amino acids. V lost 6 bases, J lost 7 bases, and 13 bases lay in between. Germline CDR1 reads MGHRA; CDR2 reads YSYEKL. The DNA of the CDR3 is TGCGCCAGCAGTGTGGTTGGGGACCAGCCCCAGCATTTT. It translates to CASSVVGDQPQHF.

The rearrangement links TRBV2 to TRBJ1-3, with TRBD1 identical over 9 bases. The V segment lost 4 bases and the J segment 0 bases; nucleotides outside the gene matches: 13. CDR1 is SNHLY, CDR2 FYNNEI, per germline. The CDR3 has 19 amino acids. CDR3 loop: CASSAWDRDPIHSGNTIYF. The CDR3 nucleotides are TGTGCCAGCAGTGCTTGGGACAGGGACCCCATTCACTCTGGAAACACCATATATTTT.

The chain links TRBV7-9 to TRBJ2-7, with D possibly TRBD1 on 6 matching bases. The germline V gene encodes CDR1 SEHNR and CDR2 FQNEAQ (reference sequence). Deletions cut 5 bases from V and 1 base from J, with 12 bases between. This CDR3 comprises 14 residues. The CDR3: CASSHNRVSYEQYF. Written as DNA, the CDR3 is TGTGCCAGCAGCCATAACAGGGTATCCTACGAGCAGTACTTC. The whole variable domain, filled in from reference TRBV7-9 and TRBJ2-7, reads DTGVSQNPRHKITKRGQNVTFRCDPISEHNRLYWYRQTLGQGPEFLTYFQNEAQLEKSRLLSDRFSAERPKGSFSTLEIQRTEQGDSAMYLCASSHNRVSYEQYFGPGTRLTVT.

The J gene is TRBJ1-4, the V gene TRBV27; weak D call: TRBD1 (5 bases). CDR1 and CDR2 from the germline V gene are MNHEY and SMNVEV (reference sequence). V shed 3 bases and J shed 6 bases, with 5 bases lying between them. The CDR3 runs 12 residues. The CDR3 coding sequence is TGTGCCAGCAGTTTCAGGGATGAAAAACTGTTTTTT. Amino acid sequence: CASSFRDEKLFF. The variable domain in full, with the rest retrieved from reference TRBV27 and TRBJ1-4, is EAQVTQNPRYLITVTGKKLTVTCSQNMNHEYMSWYRQDPGLGLRQIYYSMNVEVTDKGDVPEGYKVSRKEKRNFPLILESPSPNQTSLYFCASSFRDEKLFFGSGTQLSVL.

This chain links TRBV5-1 with TRBJ2-7; D is ambiguous. The V end lost 2 bases, the J end lost 0 bases, and 12 bases lay between the germline ends. CDR1 is SGHRS and CDR2 is YFSETQ in the germline V gene. The CDR3 spans 15 residues. This CDR3 reads CASSFNSLLSYEQYF. DNA of the CDR3: TGCGCCAGCAGCTTCAACAGCCTTCTCTCCTACGAGCAGTACTTC.

A few counts support this clone. The chain joins TRBV28 to TRBJ1-2, with 8 bases lining up with TRBD1. Per germline, CDR1 MDHEN and CDR2 SYDVKM. The length of the CDR3 is 15 residues. Trimming at V came to 5 bases and at J to 2 bases, leaving 7 bases not matched to a gene. CDR3 protein: CASSPIDRGNYGYTF. The DNA for the CDR3 is TGTGCCAGCAGTCCCATCGACAGGGGCAACTATGGCTACACCTTC.

The rearrangement uses TRBV19 and TRBJ2-1; D not resolved. Germline V CDR1 and CDR2: LNHDA, SQIVND (reference sequence). The CDR3 runs to 14 residues. V gave up 1 base and J gave up 4 bases, with 8 bases separating them. For the CDR3, the DNA is TGTGCCAGTAGTATAGTGGCGAGTTACAATGAGCAGTTCTTC. Translated: CASSIVASYNEQFF.

The chain uses TRBV6-5 and TRBJ2-1; 11 bases are shared with TRBD1. This CDR3 is 13 amino acids long. V was clipped by 2 bases and J by 14 bases; unmatched bases: 5. Germline CDR1 reads MNHEY; CDR2 reads SVGAGI. This CDR3 is CASSYTGQGAKFF. The CDR3 region has the DNA TGTGCCAGCAGTTACACCGGACAGGGGGCGAAGTTCTTC.

The J gene is TRBJ1-2, the V gene TRBV6-6, with TRBD1 matching 9 bases. The CDR3 is 14 residues long. CDR1 and CDR2 (germline): MNHNY, SVGAGI (reference sequence). V shed 5 bases and J 5 bases; nucleotides not matched to a gene: 6. The CDR3 sequence: CASSGTGTGYGYTF. Here the CDR3 DNA reads TGTGCCAGCAGTGGCACCGGGACAGGGTATGGCTACACCTTC.

The V and J genes are TRBV11-2 and TRBJ1-5; 10 positions match TRBD1. V gave up 4 bases and J gave up 4 bases; unmatched junction bases: 1. The CDR3 totals 14 residues. Germline V lookup: CDR1 SGHAT, CDR2 FQNNGV. The CDR3 here is CASSSGQGNQPQHF. As DNA, the CDR3 is TGTGCCAGCAGCTCGGGACAGGGGAATCAGCCCCAGCATTTT. The full variable domain, rest sourced from reference TRBV11-2 and TRBJ1-5, is EAGVAQSPRYKIIEKRQSVAFWCNPISGHATLYWYQQILGQGPKLLIQFQNNGVVDDSQLPKDRFSAERLKGVDSTLKIQPAKLEDSAVYLCASSSGQGNQPQHFGDGTRLSIL.

This clone was observed a handful of times. The chain employs TRBV10-3 and TRBJ1-1; TRBD1 matches 8 bases. Germline lookup yields CDR1 ENHRY and CDR2 SYGVKD. The CDR3 contains 15 residues. V lost 2 bases and J lost 5; bases outside the gene matches: 7. CDR3 sequence reads: CAISEGTGGGTEAFF. CDR3 bases: TGTGCCATCAGTGAGGGAACAGGGGGTGGAACTGAAGCTTTCTTT.

This chain joins TRBV9 and TRBJ2-5, with D hard to call. V was pared by 0 bases and J by 2 bases, with 8 bases between. Germline CDR1 SGDLS, CDR2 YYNGEE. The CDR3 has 14 residues. Written as DNA, the CDR3 is TGTGCCAGCAGCGTAGGGTCGGGTCAAGAGACCCAGTACTTC. It translates to CASSVGSGQETQYF. Filled out from reference TRBV9 and TRBJ2-5, the complete variable domain reads DSGVTQTPKHLITATGQRVTLRCSPRSGDLSVYWYQQSLDQGLQFLIQYYNGEERAKGNILERFSAQQFPDLHSELNLSSLELGDSALYFCASSVGSGQETQYFGPGTRLLVL.

The chain has TRBV2 and TRBJ1-1; no clear D. Trimming shortened V by 1 base and J by 1 base, and 4 bases separated the two germline ends. Germline V gene sequence: CDR1 SNHLY, CDR2 FYNNEI. The CDR3 covers 13 residues. The DNA of the CDR3 is TGTGCCAGCAGTGAAGGAGCGAACACTGAAGCTTTCTTT. The encoded protein is CASSEGANTEAFF.

This clone showed up just once. V and J are TRBV28 and TRBJ2-7; 8 nucleotides line up with TRBD2. Germline V gives CDR1 MDHEN, CDR2 SYDVKM. Trimming cost V 7 bases and J 3 bases; bases outside gene matches: 8. CDR3 length: 14 residues. Here the CDR3 DNA reads TGTGCCAGCAAGGCGGGAGGAACCTACTACGAGCAGTACTTC. It is translated as CASKAGGTYYEQYF.

The rearrangement uses TRBV30 and TRBJ1-4; 9 bases fit TRBD1. Germline CDR1 reads GTSNPN; CDR2 reads SVGIG (reference sequence). Trimming removed 1 base from V and 10 bases from J; junction bases left unmatched: 7. This CDR3 spans 14 amino acids. The CDR3 reads CAWSARDRAAKLFF. The CDR3 coding sequence is TGTGCCTGGAGTGCTAGGGACAGGGCGGCAAAACTGTTTTTT.

The chain is built from TRBV4-1 and TRBJ1-1, with D maybe TRBD1 (6 bases). The CDR3 extends over 16 amino acids. V was pared by 0 bases and J by 0 bases, with 11 bases between. Germline V lookup: CDR1 MGHRA, CDR2 YSYEKL. The CDR3 bases are TGCGCCAGCAGCCAAGAAGGGACACCGGTGAACACTGAAGCTTTCTTT. Translating gives CASSQEGTPVNTEAFF.